This is a list of T cell receptor beta chains from one sample in a study of beta chain features in type 1 diabetes. TCRdb's table, derived via immunoSEQ multiplex PCR, lists solely in-frame clones and lacks some. The repertoire has 130,000 or so clones, roughly 10% of them found once; the top ten carry about 0.6%. Input material: central memory CD4+ T cells from blood. These TCRs come from a woman aged 35 to 49 in good health. Both conserved end residues are part of each CDR3. Each record gives: D gene, J gene, clone size, V gene, CDR3 DNA, CDR3 protein. A D gene is named only where the DNA matches it firmly. Clone size is given for some rows only: seen once, a few or many times, or a class if the clone is expanded.

D: TRBD2
J: TRBJ2-3
size: few
V: TRBV7-2
DNA: TGTGCCAGCAGCTTAGCGCCGGCGGGGGGGAGCACAGATACGCAGTATTTT
CDR3: CASSLAPAGGSTDTQYF

D: NA
J: TRBJ2-5
size: many
V: TRBV29-1
DNA: TGCAGCGTTGATACAGAACAAGAGACCCAGTACTTC
CDR3: CSVDTEQETQYF

D: NA
J: TRBJ2-7
size: NA
V: TRBV2
DNA: TGTGCCAGCAGACGCGACAGGCCCTACGAGCAGTACTTC
CDR3: CASRRDRPYEQYF

D: TRBD1
J: TRBJ1-5
size: NA
V: TRBV6-1
DNA: TGTGCCAGCCGGACAGGGGAGGATCATCAGCCCCAGCATTTT
CDR3: CASRTGEDHQPQHF

D: TRBD1
J: TRBJ2-5
size: few
V: TRBV5-1
DNA: TGCGCCAGCAGCTGGACAGGGTTTCAAGAGACCCAGTACTTC
CDR3: CASSWTGFQETQYF

D: TRBD1
J: TRBJ2-7
size: NA
V: TRBV28
DNA: TGTGCCAGCAGAAGGACAGGGGGACAGTACGAGCAGTACTTC
CDR3: CASRRTGGQYEQYF

D: NA
J: TRBJ2-2
size: few
V: TRBV7-7
DNA: TGTGCTAGCAGCTTAGGGCTCCCGCCCACCACCGGGGAGCTGTTTTTT
CDR3: CASSLGLPPTTGELFF

D: TRBD1
J: TRBJ1-4
size: few
V: TRBV7-9
DNA: TGTGCCAGCAGCCTAGGACAGGGGGCGCGTGAAAAACTGTTTTTT
CDR3: CASSLGQGAREKLFF

D: NA
J: TRBJ2-5
size: few
V: TRBV25-1
DNA: TGTGCCAGCAGTGGGGCTTTCCAAGAGACCCAGTACTTC
CDR3: CASSGAFQETQYF

D: TRBD2
J: TRBJ2-7
size: NA
V: TRBV7-8
DNA: TGTGCCAGCAGCTTGAGGGCGGGGGCCTACGAGCAGTACTTC
CDR3: CASSLRAGAYEQYF

D: NA
J: TRBJ1-2
size: NA
V: TRBV9
DNA: TGTGCCAGCAGCGCCCGGGGAGGGAACAACTATGGCTACACCTTC
CDR3: CASSARGGNNYGYTF

D: NA
J: TRBJ1-1
size: NA
V: TRBV6-1
DNA: TGTGCCAGCAGTGCACGACCGGAGACTGAAGCTTTCTTT
CDR3: CASSARPETEAFF

D: TRBD2
J: TRBJ2-3
size: few
V: TRBV7-2
DNA: TGTGCCAGCAGCTTAGGGCCTAGCGGGGCGGATACGCAGTATTTT
CDR3: CASSLGPSGADTQYF

D: NA
J: TRBJ2-5
size: few
V: TRBV7-2
DNA: TGTGCCAGCAGCTTAACTGAGACCCAGTACTTC
CDR3: CASSLTETQYF

D: TRBD2
J: TRBJ2-5
size: NA
V: TRBV5-4
DNA: TGTGCCAGCAGCTCCCGGACTAGCGGAGAGACCCAGTACTTC
CDR3: CASSSRTSGETQYF

D: NA
J: TRBJ2-7
size: NA
V: TRBV5-4
DNA: TGTGCCAGCAGTTCCGGGAACTACGAGCAGTACTTC
CDR3: CASSSGNYEQYF

D: NA
J: TRBJ1-1
size: few
V: TRBV7-2
DNA: TGTGCCAGCAGTCAAGGGGGTTCTCCCACTGAAGCTTTCTTT
CDR3: CASSQGGSPTEAFF

D: TRBD1
J: TRBJ1-2
size: few
V: TRBV6-5
DNA: TGTGCCAGCAGTGGACAGGGCGGCTACACCTTC
CDR3: CASSGQGGYTF

D: TRBD2
J: TRBJ2-2
size: NA
V: TRBV9
DNA: TGTGCCCGACGGGGGGAGAGGACCGGGGAGCTGTTTTTT
CDR3: CARRGERTGELFF

D: NA
J: TRBJ2-3
size: NA
V: TRBV9
DNA: TGTGCCAGCAGCAGAGCGACAGACACAGATACGCAGTATTTT
CDR3: CASSRATDTDTQYF